Following are 21 T cell receptor beta chains from one sample sequenced in a study of identical twins. TCRdb analysed the 5' RACE reads with MiXCR anew, one entry per CDR3 protein. The table has about 220,000 distinct CDR3 sequences, less than 10% seen once. Sample: memory (CD45RO+) T cells sorted from blood. These receptors originate from a woman between 18 and 29 years old in good health.

J is TRBJ2-7 and V is TRBV5-6; no clear D. Trimming pared 9 bases from V and 6 bases from J, leaving 19 bases between. The CDR3 has 13 amino acids. Germline V CDR1 and CDR2: SGHDT, YYEEEE. The CDR3, as DNA: TGTGCCATCGGCCTAGGCCTCGGCTCCGAGCAGTACTTC. Protein sequence: CAIGLGLGSEQYF.

This clonotype showed up just a few times. The V and J genes are TRBV25-1 and TRBJ2-7, with D unclear. V lost 3 bases and J 11 bases, leaving 14 bases between the germline ends. CDR3 length: 12 residues. Germline loops: CDR1 MGHDK, CDR2 SYGVNS. CDR3 sequence: CASSDGYRIEYF. The CDR3 DNA reads TGTGCCAGCAGTGATGGATATAGGATCGAGTACTTC.

The chain couples TRBV5-1 to TRBJ2-3; D is ambiguous. The CDR3 has 13 amino acids. The germline gives CDR1 SGHRS, CDR2 YFSETQ. V was clipped by 3 bases and J by 6 bases, with 11 bases between them. The CDR3 DNA reads as TGCGCCAGCAGCTCGACCCGCTTTGATACGCAGTATTTT. The encoded protein is CASSSTRFDTQYF.

The genes are TRBV30 and TRBJ1-5, with a tentative D call TRBD1 (5 bases). Germline V lookup: CDR1 GTSNPN, CDR2 SVGIG (reference sequence). The V gene lost 2 bases and the J gene lost 3 bases, with 8 bases spanning the gap. The CDR3 contains 13 residues. The CDR3 region has the DNA TGTGCCTGGAGTCGGGGCCCCAATCAGCCCCAGCATTTT. It specifies CAWSRGPNQPQHF.

Only a few counts were recorded for this clonotype. The chain's CDR3 is CASSRERLGTGELFF. In nucleotides, the CDR3 is TGTGCCAGCAGCCGTGAGAGACTAGGCACCGGGGAGCTGTTTTTT. V gene TRBV4-2 combines with J gene TRBJ2-2; weak D call: TRBD2 (6 bases). V dropped 4 bases and J dropped 4 bases, with 13 bases sitting between them. Germline V CDR1 and CDR2: LGHNA, YNFKEQ. The CDR3 sequence is 15 residues long.

In this sample, this clonotype turned up many times. The V call is TRBV29-1, the J call TRBJ1-2; D is unclear. This CDR3 has 13 amino acids. Trimming cost V 2 bases and J 2 bases, with 9 bases left between them. The germline V gene has CDR1 SQVTM and CDR2 ANQGSEA. CDR3 amino acids: CSVEFARNYGYTF. CDR3 DNA: TGCAGCGTTGAATTTGCCAGGAACTATGGCTACACCTTC.

J is TRBJ1-2 and V is TRBV7-8; D possibly corresponds to TRBD1 (5 bases). Trimming removed 0 bases at V and 3 bases at J, with 11 bases between. Germline values: CDR1 SGHVS, CDR2 FQNEAQ. The CDR3 is 15 residues long. CDR3 DNA sequence: TGTGCCAGCAGCTTAGCGGGGGAGACGGACTATGGCTACACCTTC. Its translation: CASSLAGETDYGYTF. The full variable domain, its missing parts supplied by reference TRBV7-8 and TRBJ1-2, is GAGVSQSPRYKVAKRGQDVALRCDPISGHVSLFWYQQALGQGPEFLTYFQNEAQLDKSGLPSDRFFAERPEGSVSTLKIQRTQQEDSAVYLCASSLAGETDYGYTFGSGTRLTVV.

This clonotype came up a few times. The chain combines TRBV23-1 with TRBJ1-6, with D perhaps TRBD1 (5 bases). TRBV23-1 is placed among ORFs of uncertain function. V was clipped by 7 bases and J by 16 bases, with 20 bases between them. CDR3 length: 13 amino acids. CDR3 DNA: TGCGCCAGCAAAAACCGACAGTCACCAAGACTCCACTTT. It is translated as CASKNRQSPRLHF.

This sequence joins TRBV12-3 or TRBV12-4 and TRBJ1-2; D is undetermined. CDR3 length: 12 residues. Trimming stripped 3 bases from V and 7 bases from J, with 9 bases between. The CDR3 spells CASSFSVGGYTF. DNA for the CDR3: TGTGCCAGCAGTTTTTCAGTTGGTGGCTACACCTTC.

The J gene is TRBJ1-4, the V gene TRBV12-3 or TRBV12-4; D is unresolved. The V and J ends lost 1 base and 16 bases respectively, with 16 bases between them. The CDR3 is 13 amino acids. The CDR3 nucleotides read TGTGCCAGCAGTTTAGGGAGAGGCCCTGGACCGTTTTTT. Translating it yields CASSLGRGPGPFF.

The V gene is TRBV12-3 or TRBV12-4, the J gene TRBJ1-2; D may be TRBD1 (5 bases). The CDR3 is 13 amino acids. Between the trimmed V and J ends, which lost 2 bases and 8 bases, there was a span of 12 bases. This CDR3 is CASSLTQVRGYTF. The CDR3 region has the DNA TGTGCCAGCAGTTTAACACAGGTTCGGGGCTACACCTTC.

The table lists this clonotype with a few counts. The CDR3 reads CSALWTSTAQDEQYF. CDR3 nucleotides: TGCAGTGCTCTCTGGACTAGCACGGCACAAGACGAGCAGTACTTC. V usage is TRBV20-1 and J usage is TRBJ2-7, with 8 bases identical to TRBD2. V was pared by 5 bases and J by 5 bases, with 14 bases of the junction left unmatched. Germline CDR1 reads DFQATT; CDR2 reads SNEGSKA (reference sequence). There are 15 residues in the CDR3.

In this sample, this clonotype turned up a few times. This chain links TRBV5-6 with TRBJ1-4, with D possibly matching TRBD1 (5 bases). CDR3 length: 13 amino acids. V was cut by 1 base and J by 7 bases, with 8 bases left in between. The germline V gene encodes CDR1 SGHDT and CDR2 YYEEEE. The chain's CDR3 is CASSLWRGEKLFF. DNA for the CDR3: TGTGCCAGCAGCTTGTGGAGGGGTGAAAAACTGTTTTTT. The whole variable domain, remainder taken from reference TRBV5-6 and TRBJ1-4, is DAGVTQSPTHLIKTRGQQVTLRCSPKSGHDTVSWYQQALGQGPQFIFQYYEEEERQRGNFPDRFSGHQFPNYSSELNVNALLLGDSALYLCASSLWRGEKLFFGSGTQLSVL.

This clonotype was found many times. As DNA, the CDR3 is TGCGCCAGCAGCGAACAACTAGCGGGAGTAACCGGGGAGCTGTTTTTT. Its translation: CASSEQLAGVTGELFF. The V gene is TRBV4-3, the J gene TRBJ2-2, with 11 bases identical to TRBD2. With V trimmed by 5 bases and J by 5 bases, 7 bases remained unmatched. This CDR3 has 16 residues. Germline assignment: CDR1 LGHNA and CDR2 YSLEER.

This clonotype was detected many times. The gene calls are TRBV29-1 and TRBJ1-2; D is unclear. Germline V gene lookup returns CDR1 SQVTM and CDR2 ANQGSEA. Trimming pared 4 bases from V and 4 bases from J, leaving 13 bases between. This CDR3 is built from 13 residues. This CDR3 reads CSVGLRAGYGYTF. CDR3 nucleotide sequence: TGCAGCGTTGGATTGAGGGCAGGCTATGGCTACACCTTC.

Only a few counts were recorded for this clonotype. V and J are TRBV29-1 and TRBJ2-5; D may be TRBD1 or TRBD2 (5 bases each). V dropped 4 bases and J dropped 1 base, with 10 bases sitting between them. Germline V gene sequence: CDR1 SQVTM, CDR2 ANQGSEA. The CDR3 is 13 amino acids. The CDR3 sequence: CSVGGGFQETQYF. The CDR3 DNA reads as TGCAGCGTTGGGGGCGGGTTCCAAGAGACCCAGTACTTC. Based on the CDR3 plus reference TRBV29-1 and TRBJ2-5, the full variable domain is SAVISQKPSRDICQRGTSLTIQCQVDSQVTMMFWYRQQPGQSLTLIATANQGSEATYESGFVIDKFPISRPNLTFSTLTVSNMSPEDSSIYLCSVGGGFQETQYFGPGTRLLVL.

Ten or more counts support this clonotype. The CDR3 protein is CASSRQDVNNSPLHF. The CDR3 DNA follows: TGTGCCAGCAGTCGCCAGGACGTCAATAATTCACCCCTCCACTTT. The chain joins TRBV3-1 to TRBJ1-6; D not certain. V was cut by 6 bases and J by 5 bases, with 14 bases left in between. The germline V gene encodes CDR1 LGHDT and CDR2 YNNKEL (reference sequence). The CDR3 is 15 residues long.

The gene calls are TRBV10-3 and TRBJ1-2; D may be TRBD1 (6 bases). The germline gives CDR1 ENHRY, CDR2 SYGVKD. Trimming cost V 3 bases and J 8 bases, with 10 bases left between them. The length of the CDR3 is 12 residues. The CDR3: CAISDYRDGYTF. DNA for the CDR3: TGTGCCATCAGTGATTACAGGGACGGCTACACCTTC.

In this sample, this clonotype turned up many times. The chain links TRBV20-1 to TRBJ2-1, with TRBD2 matching 8 bases. V lost 1 base to trimming and J lost 4 bases; unmatched junction nucleotides: 3. This CDR3 region has 14 residues. The V gene's germline CDR1 is DFQATT and CDR2 SNEGSKA (reference sequence). The CDR3 DNA reads TGCAGTGCTAGAGTACTAGCGGATTACAATGAGCAGTTCTTC. Its protein product is CSARVLADYNEQFF.

This clonotype was observed many times. The chain is built from TRBV5-1 and TRBJ2-5, with 7 bases aligning to TRBD1. In germline, CDR1 is SGHRS, CDR2 YFSETQ. CDR3 length: 16 residues. The ends lost 2 bases at V and 4 bases at J; junction bases unmatched: 11. The CDR3 region has the DNA TGCGCCAGCAGCTTATCAGGGGGTTTGGGTGGAGAGACCCAGTACTTC. Translated: CASSLSGGLGGETQYF.

This chain links TRBV6-1 with TRBJ2-7; the D call may be TRBD1 or TRBD2 (5 bases each). Germline V gives CDR1 MNHNS, CDR2 SASEGT. The germline V and J ends were trimmed by 6 bases and 4 bases, with 22 bases remaining between them. The CDR3 consists of 16 residues. The CDR3 sequence is CASRPLPQGANYEQYF. The CDR3 DNA is TGTGCCAGCAGGCCCCTCCCGCAGGGAGCTAATTACGAGCAGTACTTC.